This T cell receptor (beta chain) originates from a study of radiotherapy plus CTLA-4 blockade in lung cancer. Study-wide results and limits: In blood, TCR clones derived from the tumor expanded after radiotherapy plus ipilimumab. Early blood T cell clone dynamics, with interferon-beta, were reported to best predict response.

As regards this clone: What it recognizes is unknown.

Generated by immunoSEQ multiplex PCR, the TCRdb table keeps only in-frame clones and is missing some. The sample lists about 120,000 clones, about 77% occurring once. Receiving focal radiation plus CTLA-4 blockade with ipilimumab were patients who had chemo-refractory metastatic non-small-cell lung cancer. With 1 base removed from V and 9 bases from J, the gap between germline ends came to 32 bases. CDR1 and CDR2 (germline): SGHKS, YYEKEE (reference sequence). This CDR3 region has 20 residues. The chain carries TRBV5-5 and TRBJ1-5, with D possibly matching TRBD1 (5 bases). The starting material was peripheral blood, obtained from a patient treated with radiotherapy plus ipilimumab. This TCR was sampled from a human donor with non-small cell lung cancer who had a partial response to radiotherapy plus ipilimumab. CDR3 in amino acids: CASSLTGAGIEVGVIWPQHF. The DNA of the CDR3 is TGTGCCAGCAGCTTGACCGGGGCGGGGATTGAAGTAGGGGTTATATGGCCCCAGCATTTT.